The 30 T cell receptor beta chains in this list originate from one sample, sequenced in a study of PD-L1 blockade in urothelial cancer. Time point reported: peripheral blood 6 weeks after treatment start. Repertoires were generated with immunoSEQ multiplex PCR, while TCRdb's copy carries only in-frame clones and drops some. The table shows 20,000 to 25,000 clones, with roughly 84% occurring only once. Sequencing used PBMCs, obtained around atezolizumab (anti-PD-L1) treatment. These receptors came from a man in his sixties or seventies with urothelial cancer.

This clone was counted only a few times. The chain employs TRBV6-1 and TRBJ2-7; TRBD2 matches 7 bases. The CDR3 is made up of 13 amino acids. With V trimmed by 2 bases and J by 6 bases, 4 bases remained unmatched. Germline V gene data show CDR1 as MNHNS and CDR2 as SASEGT. CDR3 bases: TGTGCCAGCAGTGAAATTGGGAGGGGCGAGCAGTACTTC. This gives the protein CASSEIGRGEQYF.

The table lists this clone with a few counts. V is TRBV29-1 and J is TRBJ1-1, with 12 positions matching TRBD1. From germline, CDR1 is SQVTM and CDR2 ANQGSEA. The J segment lost 7 bases and the V segment lost 7 bases, leaving 10 bases of the junction unmatched. CDR3 length: 14 amino acids. The CDR3 is CSGGQGADYYEAFF. CDR3 nucleotides: TGCAGCGGGGGACAGGGGGCCGACTATTATGAAGCTTTCTTT.

As regards this clone: At one end, the junction sequence differs from germline, possibly due to a read error. V is TRBV7-7 and J is TRBJ2-5, with TRBD1 as a possible D gene (5 bases). The CDR3 contains 15 residues. Germline V gives CDR1 SSHAT, CDR2 FNYEAQ (reference sequence). CDR3 sequence reads: CASSPSAGIGETQYF. The DNA for the CDR3 is TGTGCTAGCAGCCCCTCCGCAGGGATAGGCGAGACCCAGTACTTC.

The J gene is TRBJ1-1, the V gene TRBV13; perhaps TRBD1 as D (6 bases). This CDR3 region has 18 residues. The V end lost 6 bases, the J end lost 6 bases, and 29 bases lay between the germline ends. The germline V gene has CDR1 PRHDT and CDR2 FYEKMQ (reference sequence). CDR3 bases: TGTGCCAGCAGTCCTCTGGGCGCAGGGGTAAGGAAGGGGGCTGAAGCTTTCTTT. Protein sequence: CASSPLGAGVRKGAEAFF.

This clone occurred once. The chain links TRBV18 to TRBJ2-7; D gene ambiguous. The CDR3 is 13 residues long. Trimming removed 1 base at V and 4 bases at J, with 8 bases between. Per the germline V gene, CDR1 is KGHSH and CDR2 is LQKENI. CDR3 DNA: TGTGCCAGCTCACCACAGGCGGATTACGAGCAGTACTTC. Its translation is CASSPQADYEQYF.

The chain links TRBV5-4 to TRBJ2-7; 9 bases match TRBD1. Germline values: CDR1 SGHNT, CDR2 YYREEE (reference sequence). The CDR3 loop spans 14 amino acids. V lost 4 bases and J lost 3; bases outside the gene matches: 5. The CDR3 reads CASSPGQGLYEQYF. The CDR3 DNA reads TGTGCCAGCAGCCCGGGACAGGGACTCTACGAGCAGTACTTC. The complete variable domain, with remaining parts taken from reference TRBV5-4 and TRBJ2-7, reads ETGVTQSPTHLIKTRGQQVTLRCSSQSGHNTVSWYQQALGQGPQFIFQYYREEENGRGNFPPRFSGLQFPNYSSELNVNALELDDSALYLCASSPGQGLYEQYFGPGTRLTVT.

CDR3 sequence: CASSGLAGGGGEQFF. CDR3 nucleotides: TGTGCCAGCAGTGGTCTAGCGGGAGGGGGTGGTGAGCAGTTCTTC. The V and J genes are TRBV6-6 and TRBJ2-1, with 12 bases matching TRBD2. CDR1 and CDR2 from the germline V gene are MNHNY and SVGAGI (reference sequence). V dropped 5 bases and J dropped 9; count of bases not matched to a gene: 8. The CDR3 is 15 amino acids.

This clone appeared once. The rearrangement joins TRBV27 to TRBJ2-6, with a tentative D call TRBD2 (5 bases). The CDR3 contains 13 residues. Germline CDR1 reads MNHEY; CDR2 reads SMNVEV (reference sequence). V gave up 5 bases and J gave up 5 bases, with 7 bases separating them. CDR3 sequence: CASSLDWANVLTF. The DNA of the CDR3 is TGTGCCAGCAGTCTGGACTGGGCCAACGTCCTGACTTTC.

This clone has just a few counts. V usage is TRBV14 and J usage is TRBJ2-1, with 10 bases fitting TRBD2. Germline V gives CDR1 SGHDN, CDR2 FVKESK. The V and J ends lost 4 bases and 7 bases, in that order; junction bases with no gene match: 10. The CDR3 is made up of 16 amino acids. The CDR3 loop is CASSLRRASGRNEQFF. The DNA for the CDR3 is TGTGCCAGCAGCCTTCGTCGGGCTAGCGGGAGAAATGAGCAGTTCTTC.

The genes are TRBV4-3 and TRBJ2-2, with 7 bases that match TRBD2. This CDR3 is 17 amino acids long. The trim removed 0 bases at V and 2 bases at J, leaving 6 bases unmatched. Germline CDR1 and CDR2: LGHNA and YSLEER. CDR3 residues: CASSQDISGLNTGELFF. The CDR3, as DNA: TGCGCCAGCAGCCAAGATATTAGCGGGCTCAACACCGGGGAGCTGTTTTTT.

This chain links TRBV5-5 with TRBJ1-5; the match to TRBD1 covers 8 bases. CDR1 SGHKS and CDR2 YYEKEE come from the germline V gene (reference sequence). J gave up 7 bases and V 4 bases, and 7 bases lay outside the gene matches. The CDR3 covers 14 residues. The DNA for the CDR3 is TGTGCCAGCAGCCAGGACAGGGTCTCGCAGCCCCAGCATTTT. It translates to CASSQDRVSQPQHF.

The V call is TRBV5-4, the J call TRBJ2-3; TRBD2 matches at 11 bases. Germline V gives CDR1 SGHNT, CDR2 YYREEE (reference sequence). The CDR3 spans 15 residues. V lost 1 base, J lost 4 bases, and 2 bases stayed unmatched. The chain's CDR3 is CASSLKTSGADTQYF. The CDR3 DNA sequence: TGTGCCAGCAGCTTGAAGACTAGCGGGGCAGATACGCAGTATTTT.

V is TRBV5-1 and J is TRBJ2-6, with TRBD1 matching 12 bases. V lost 3 bases, J lost 2 bases, and 3 bases stayed unmatched. The CDR3 length is 17 residues. The germline gives CDR1 SGHRS, CDR2 YFSETQ. This chain's CDR3 is CASSWGTGGTGANVLTF. The CDR3 nucleotides read TGCGCCAGCAGCTGGGGGACAGGGGGCACTGGGGCCAACGTCCTGACTTTC.

The V gene is TRBV19, the J gene TRBJ1-5; no reliable D call. V dropped 1 base and J dropped 2 bases, with 12 bases sitting between them. This CDR3 has 16 amino acids. Germline CDR1 is LNHDA and CDR2 is SQIVND (reference sequence). The DNA for the CDR3 is TGTGCCAGTAGTATAGCTAGGGCGCGGGGCAATCAGCCCCAGCATTTT. Translated: CASSIARARGNQPQHF.

The chain combines TRBV4-3 with TRBJ2-7; D perhaps matches TRBD2 (6 bases). The CDR3 is 18 residues long. The germline V gene encodes CDR1 LGHNA and CDR2 YSLEER. Trimming took off 0 bases at V and 3 bases at J, with 21 bases between the two ends. In nucleotides, the CDR3 is TGCGCCAGCAGCCAAGAGAACGCCGGGACTCTTAGGAACTACGAGCAGTACTTC. Translation gives CASSQENAGTLRNYEQYF.

The rearrangement links TRBV4-1 to TRBJ2-1; D possibly corresponds to TRBD1 (5 bases). There are 15 residues in the CDR3. The germline CDR1 and CDR2 sequences are MGHRA and YSYEKL. V was pared by 4 bases and J by 4 bases, with 14 bases between. CDR3 sequence reads: CASSPLPTAYNEQFF. CDR3 nucleotide sequence: TGCGCCAGCAGCCCCCTACCGACAGCATACAATGAGCAGTTCTTC.

This clone was seen more than once but under ten times. V usage is TRBV7-8 and J usage is TRBJ2-7; TRBD2 matches 14 bases. Looked up from germline, CDR1 is SGHVS and CDR2 is FQNEAQ. V was pared by 10 bases and J by 5 bases, with 7 bases of the junction left unmatched. The CDR3 length is 14 residues. The CDR3 DNA reads as TGTGCCACCCAAGGGACTAGCGGGAGCGACGAGCAGTACTTC. Protein: CATQGTSGSDEQYF.

This rearrangement joins TRBV2 to TRBJ1-1; 7 nucleotides line up with TRBD1. Germline CDR1 and CDR2: SNHLY and FYNNEI. The CDR3 runs to 16 residues. V was pared by 3 bases and J by 7 bases, with 14 bases of the junction left unmatched. The CDR3 region has the DNA TGTGCCAGCAGTGAGACCTTGATAGGGGGCGAAGATGAAGCTTTCTTT. This sequence encodes CASSETLIGGEDEAFF.

The V gene is TRBV7-6, the J gene TRBJ2-2; 9 nucleotides line up with TRBD1. Germline trimming cut 5 bases from V and 3 bases from J; bases unmatched to any gene: 7. The CDR3 is made up of 16 amino acids. Germline CDR1 and CDR2: SGHVS and FNYEAQ. DNA of the CDR3: TGTGCCAGCAGCCCACAGACAGGGGGGGACACCGGGGAGCTGTTTTTT. This translates into CASSPQTGGDTGELFF.

J is TRBJ1-1 and V is TRBV4-2; 8 nucleotides align to TRBD1. This CDR3 is 15 amino acids long. The V gene's germline CDR1 is LGHNA and CDR2 YNFKEQ. Losses at the gene ends were 4 bases for V and 1 base for J; bases not matched to a gene: 5. CDR3: CASSPSDRENTEAFF. DNA of the CDR3: TGTGCCAGCAGCCCATCGGACAGGGAGAACACTGAAGCTTTCTTT.

The J gene is TRBJ2-5, the V gene TRBV11-2; the match to TRBD1 covers 7 bases. Losses at the gene ends were 5 bases for V and 5 bases for J; bases not matched to a gene: 11. This CDR3 contains 15 residues. The germline V gene has CDR1 SGHAT and CDR2 FQNNGV. The CDR3 loop is CASSPSQTGDETQYF. The CDR3, as DNA: TGTGCCAGCAGCCCATCCCAAACAGGGGACGAGACCCAGTACTTC.

V and J are TRBV4-3 and TRBJ1-3; maybe TRBD1 (5 bases). The CDR3 covers 17 residues. Germline V lookup: CDR1 LGHNA, CDR2 YSLEER. The V end lost 2 bases, the J end lost 0 bases, and 14 bases lay between the germline ends. CDR3 in amino acids: CASSQTMPRDSGNTIYF. In nucleotides, the CDR3 is TGCGCCAGCAGCCAAACCATGCCCAGGGACTCTGGAAACACCATATATTTT.

V is TRBV7-9 and J is TRBJ1-1; D might be TRBD1 (5 bases). This CDR3 region has 11 residues. V was shortened by 4 bases and J by 7 bases, with 7 bases between the two germline ends. Per germline, CDR1 SEHNR and CDR2 FQNEAQ (reference sequence). CDR3 nucleotide sequence: TGTGCCAGCAGCTCAGGGCATGAAGCTTTCTTT. Protein: CASSSGHEAFF.

The CDR3 here is CAIKIESSYNEQFF. The DNA for the CDR3 is TGTGCCATCAAGATTGAGAGCTCCTACAATGAGCAGTTCTTC. This sequence joins TRBV10-3 and TRBJ2-1; unclear D gene. Trimming took off 7 bases at V and 0 bases at J, with 10 bases between the two ends. The length of the CDR3 is 14 residues. CDR1 and CDR2 from the germline V gene are ENHRY and SYGVKD.

The chain links TRBV28 to TRBJ2-1; no clear D gene. Trimming removed 1 base at V and 2 bases at J, with 3 bases between. The length of the CDR3 is 13 residues. The germline CDR1 and CDR2 sequences are MDHEN and SYDVKM. This chain's CDR3 is CASSLSTYNEQFF. For the CDR3, the DNA is TGTGCCAGCAGTTTATCTACCTACAATGAGCAGTTCTTC.

The V and J genes are TRBV7-2 and TRBJ2-7; D gene unclear. In germline, CDR1 is SGHTA, CDR2 FQGNSA. Between the trimmed V and J ends, which lost 5 bases and 7 bases, there was a span of 9 bases. This CDR3 has 11 residues. CDR3 region: CASSQDIEQYF. The CDR3 region has the DNA TGTGCCAGCAGCCAGGATATTGAGCAGTACTTC.

The chain joins TRBV6-5 to TRBJ2-3, with a weak D call TRBD2 (6 bases). This CDR3 is built from 14 residues. Trimming left V 2 bases short and J 4 bases short, with 10 bases between. In germline, CDR1 is MNHEY, CDR2 SVGAGI. CDR3 in amino acids: CASSYRVAADTQYF. The CDR3 DNA reads TGTGCCAGCAGTTACAGGGTAGCGGCAGATACGCAGTATTTT.

This chain uses TRBV11-2 with TRBJ1-2; possibly TRBD1 for D (5 bases). Between the trimmed V and J ends, which lost 0 bases and 8 bases, there was a span of 16 bases. Germline loops: CDR1 SGHAT, CDR2 FQNNGV. This CDR3 comprises 15 residues. CDR3 nucleotides: TGTGCCAGCAGCTTAGATAGGGCTTGGGGCCGGGGCTACACCTTC. Translating gives CASSLDRAWGRGYTF. Full variable domain (rest looked up from reference TRBV11-2 and TRBJ1-2): EAGVAQSPRYKIIEKRQSVAFWCNPISGHATLYWYQQILGQGPKLLIQFQNNGVVDDSQLPKDRFSAERLKGVDSTLKIQPAKLEDSAVYLCASSLDRAWGRGYTFGSGTRLTVV.

The gene calls are TRBV11-2 and TRBJ2-7, with TRBD2 matching over 9 bases. Germline CDR1 and CDR2: SGHAT and FQNNGV. The CDR3 is made up of 18 amino acids. V lost 5 bases and J lost 0; bases outside the gene matches: 14. The CDR3, as DNA: TGTGCCAGCAGCCCTATAAGTAGGAATAGCGGGAGCTCCTACGAGCAGTACTTC. This encodes CASSPISRNSGSSYEQYF.

This sequence joins TRBV25-1 and TRBJ1-5; no clear D gene. V lost 3 bases and J 3 bases, leaving 6 bases between the germline ends. Germline V gene data show CDR1 as MGHDK and CDR2 as SYGVNS. This CDR3 contains 13 residues. In nucleotides, the CDR3 is TGTGCCAGCAGTGACGGTATCAATCAGCCCCAGCATTTT. Its translation: CASSDGINQPQHF.